Listed here are 20 T cell receptor beta chains from one sample, sequenced in a study of control samples from healthy donors and cancer patients. Here immunoSEQ multiplex PCR was the method, and the copy in TCRdb shows in-frame clones only, minus some. Here the sample spans around 150,000 clones, 88% being singletons. Sequencing input: blood. The receptors were sampled from a man between 18 and 35 years old in good health.

The rearrangement joins TRBV9 to TRBJ2-2; the match to TRBD1 covers 8 bases. CDR1 is SGDLS and CDR2 is YYNGEE in the germline V gene. V dropped 0 bases and J dropped 7; count of bases not matched to a gene: 11. This CDR3 contains 17 residues. The CDR3 sequence: CASSVVAQGASGGELFF. The CDR3 DNA reads as TGTGCCAGCAGCGTAGTAGCTCAGGGGGCGTCAGGCGGGGAGCTGTTTTTT.

The V gene is TRBV19, the J gene TRBJ1-2; perhaps TRBD1 as D (5 bases). The CDR3 runs 13 residues. V gave up 10 bases and J gave up 4 bases, with 16 bases separating them. The V gene's germline CDR1 is LNHDA and CDR2 SQIVND (reference sequence). CDR3 sequence reads: CATLEGPVYGYTF. The CDR3 coding sequence is TGTGCCACTCTTGAGGGGCCCGTCTATGGCTACACCTTC.

The chain employs TRBV27 and TRBJ2-2; D unclear. The CDR3 has 12 amino acids. The germline V gene has CDR1 MNHEY and CDR2 SMNVEV (reference sequence). Trimming stripped 3 bases from V and 5 bases from J, with 4 bases between. Here the CDR3 reads CASSFKTGELFF. In nucleotides, the CDR3 is TGTGCCAGCAGTTTCAAGACCGGGGAGCTGTTTTTT.

The chain couples TRBV2 to TRBJ1-1; D is undetermined. Germline assignment: CDR1 SNHLY and CDR2 FYNNEI. Trimming removed 3 bases at V and 1 base at J, with 9 bases between. There are 14 residues in the CDR3. This CDR3 reads CASSDRAGNTEAFF. In nucleotides, the CDR3 is TGTGCCAGCAGTGATCGGGCGGGGAACACTGAAGCTTTCTTT.

This clone was seen a single time. The rearrangement links TRBV5-5 to TRBJ2-7, with D unclear. The germline V and J ends were trimmed by 1 base and 3 bases, with 14 bases remaining between them. CDR1 is SGHKS, CDR2 YYEKEE, per germline (reference sequence). The CDR3 contains 15 residues. CDR3: CASSLYWQVNYEQYF. CDR3 nucleotides: TGTGCCAGCAGCTTGTATTGGCAGGTTAACTACGAGCAGTACTTC.

The gene calls are TRBV4-1 and TRBJ1-2; 8 positions match TRBD1. The CDR3 extends over 14 amino acids. Trimming removed 4 bases from V and 8 bases from J; junction bases left unmatched: 9. Germline V gene sequence: CDR1 MGHRA, CDR2 YSYEKL. The CDR3 loop is CASSRLTGEGGYTF. DNA for the CDR3: TGCGCCAGCAGCCGCCTGACAGGGGAAGGCGGCTACACCTTC.

This chain uses TRBV6-5 with TRBJ1-6; 8 positions match TRBD1. The CDR3 extends over 13 amino acids. Unmatched junction bases numbered 4, after V lost 8 bases and J lost 7 bases. Germline V CDR1 and CDR2: MNHEY, SVGAGI. CDR3 in DNA: TGTGCCAGCGGGACAGGTGGCAATTCACCCCTCCACTTT. Amino acid sequence: CASGTGGNSPLHF.

The rearrangement links TRBV3-1 (or the pseudogene TRBV3-2) to TRBJ2-7; D ambiguous. Germline assignment: CDR1 LGHDT and CDR2 YNNKEL (reference sequence). The CDR3 is 14 residues long. The V end lost 3 bases, the J end lost 3 bases, and 12 bases lay between the germline ends. CDR3 nucleotide sequence: TGTGCCAGCAGCCAGGGGTCAGCCCACTACGAGCAGTACTTC. Its translation is CASSQGSAHYEQYF.

This clone has just a few counts. This sequence joins TRBV5-8 and TRBJ2-4, with 13 nucleotides matching TRBD2. The CDR3 length is 18 residues. The germline V gene encodes CDR1 SGHTS and CDR2 YDEGEE. J gave up 0 bases and V 4 bases, and 7 bases lay outside the gene matches. CDR3 sequence reads: CASSPGTSGTLAKNIQYF. For the CDR3, the DNA is TGTGCCAGCAGCCCCGGGACTAGCGGGACGCTAGCCAAAAACATTCAGTACTTC.

The rearrangement joins TRBV28 to TRBJ2-1, with 11 bases aligning to TRBD2. The J segment lost 4 bases and the V segment lost 6 bases, leaving 8 bases of the junction unmatched. The V gene's germline CDR1 is MDHEN and CDR2 SYDVKM. This CDR3 contains 16 residues. The CDR3 is CASSRPLAGVYNEQFF. CDR3 nucleotides: TGTGCCAGCAGCCGACCACTAGCGGGGGTATACAATGAGCAGTTCTTC.

The V and J genes are TRBV11-2 and TRBJ2-5; weak D call: TRBD1 (6 bases). CDR3 size: 16 residues. V gave up 4 bases and J gave up 1 base, with 16 bases separating them. The germline V gene encodes CDR1 SGHAT and CDR2 FQNNGV. The CDR3 region is CASSSYIQGFQETQYF. The CDR3 DNA sequence: TGTGCCAGCAGCTCTTACATACAGGGCTTCCAAGAGACCCAGTACTTC.

This chain links TRBV18 with TRBJ1-4; no definite D call. CDR1 is KGHSH, CDR2 LQKENI, per germline. The V end was cut by 3 bases, the J end by 4 bases, with 12 bases between. CDR3 length equals 15 residues. The CDR3 bases are TGTGCCAGCTCACCCAACGGACCTGATAATGAAAAACTGTTTTTT. The encoded protein is CASSPNGPDNEKLFF.

A few counts support this clone. V usage is TRBV5-1 and J usage is TRBJ2-7; D is uncertain. The CDR3 contains 14 residues. CDR1 SGHRS and CDR2 YFSETQ come from the germline V gene. V shed 3 bases and J shed 0 bases, with 10 bases lying between them. Written as DNA, the CDR3 is TGCGCCAGCAGCTCCGGACCCTCCTCCTACGAGCAGTACTTC. Translation gives CASSSGPSSYEQYF. Filled out from reference TRBV5-1 and TRBJ2-7, the complete variable domain reads KAGVTQTPRYLIKTRGQQVTLSCSPISGHRSVSWYQQTPGQGLQFLFEYFSETQRNKGNFPGRFSGRQFSNSRSEMNVSTLELGDSALYLCASSSGPSSYEQYFGPGTRLTVT.

The chain uses TRBV7-8 and TRBJ2-3, with 8 bases identical to TRBD2. The CDR3 covers 15 residues. Germline trimming cut 4 bases from V and 1 base from J; bases unmatched to any gene: 4. CDR1 and CDR2 (germline): SGHVS, FQNEAQ. CDR3 loop: CASSSLSGGTDTQYF. The CDR3 nucleotides read TGTGCCAGCAGCTCCCTTAGCGGGGGCACAGATACGCAGTATTTT.

This clone was counted between two and nine times. This rearrangement joins TRBV2 to TRBJ2-3, with D maybe TRBD2 (5 bases). Deletions cut 1 base from V and 6 bases from J, with 17 bases between. The CDR3 spans 16 residues. The V gene's germline CDR1 is SNHLY and CDR2 FYNNEI. The CDR3 sequence is CASSEGVRGTTDTQYF. The CDR3 DNA follows: TGTGCCAGCAGTGAAGGTGTTCGGGGTACTACGGATACGCAGTATTTT.

This chain joins TRBV28 and TRBJ1-1, with 8 bases matching TRBD1. V trimming: 5 bases; J trimming: 5 bases; junction bases outside the gene matches: 13. Looked up from germline, CDR1 is MDHEN and CDR2 is SYDVKM. There are 16 residues in the CDR3. The CDR3 sequence is CASSPYTRGLRTEAFF. In DNA form, the CDR3 reads TGTGCCAGCAGTCCCTACACCAGGGGGCTAAGGACTGAAGCTTTCTTT.

The CDR3 sequence is CASSEIGQGRIQPQHF. The CDR3 region has the DNA TGTGCCAGCAGTGAAATAGGACAGGGTAGAATCCAGCCCCAGCATTTT. The genes are TRBV2 and TRBJ1-5, with 8 bases lining up with TRBD1. The CDR3 consists of 16 residues. V lost 2 bases and J lost 7; bases outside the gene matches: 10. Germline CDR1 is SNHLY and CDR2 is FYNNEI.

The chain uses TRBV4-3 and TRBJ2-4; the match to TRBD1 covers 8 bases. With V trimmed by 4 bases and J by 7 bases, 6 bases remained unmatched. The CDR3 is 14 residues long. Germline loops: CDR1 LGHNA, CDR2 YSLEER. Written as DNA, the CDR3 is TGCGCCAGCAGCCGAGACAGGGGTTGGAACATTCAGTACTTC. It yields the protein CASSRDRGWNIQYF.

The chain combines TRBV5-1 with TRBJ2-1; D might be TRBD1 (5 bases). Looked up from germline, CDR1 is SGHRS and CDR2 is YFSETQ. The CDR3 runs 14 residues. Deletions cut 1 base from V and 2 bases from J, with 7 bases between. The CDR3 loop is CASSLTTAYNEQFF. Here the CDR3 DNA reads TGCGCCAGCAGCTTGACGACAGCCTACAATGAGCAGTTCTTC. Combining the CDR3 with reference TRBV5-1 and TRBJ2-1 gives the whole variable domain KAGVTQTPRYLIKTRGQQVTLSCSPISGHRSVSWYQQTPGQGLQFLFEYFSETQRNKGNFPGRFSGRQFSNSRSEMNVSTLELGDSALYLCASSLTTAYNEQFFGPGTRLTVL.

V gene TRBV19 combines with J gene TRBJ2-2; no clear D. Germline lookup yields CDR1 LNHDA and CDR2 SQIVND (reference sequence). The CDR3 extends over 13 amino acids. The V gene lost 6 bases and the J gene lost 7 bases, with 12 bases spanning the gap. The CDR3 here is CASSRGSGGELFF. DNA for the CDR3: TGTGCCAGTAGCCGTGGTTCGGGCGGGGAGCTGTTTTTT.